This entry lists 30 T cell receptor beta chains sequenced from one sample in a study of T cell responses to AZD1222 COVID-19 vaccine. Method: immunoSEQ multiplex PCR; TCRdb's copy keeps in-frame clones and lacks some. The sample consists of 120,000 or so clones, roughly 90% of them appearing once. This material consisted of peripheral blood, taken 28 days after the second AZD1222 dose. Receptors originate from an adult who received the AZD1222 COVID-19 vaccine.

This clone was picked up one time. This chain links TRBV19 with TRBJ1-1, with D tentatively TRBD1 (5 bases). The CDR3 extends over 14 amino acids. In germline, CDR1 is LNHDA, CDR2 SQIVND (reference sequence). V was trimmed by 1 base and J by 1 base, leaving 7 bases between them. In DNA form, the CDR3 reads TGTGCCAGTAGTATAGGGCAGGGGAACACTGAAGCTTTCTTT. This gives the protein CASSIGQGNTEAFF.

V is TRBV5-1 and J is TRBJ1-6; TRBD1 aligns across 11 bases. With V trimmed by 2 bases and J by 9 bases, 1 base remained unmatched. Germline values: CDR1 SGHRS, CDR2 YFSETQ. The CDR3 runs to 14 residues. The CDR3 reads CASSFGQGASPLHF. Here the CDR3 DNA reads TGCGCCAGCAGCTTCGGACAGGGGGCTTCACCCCTCCACTTT.

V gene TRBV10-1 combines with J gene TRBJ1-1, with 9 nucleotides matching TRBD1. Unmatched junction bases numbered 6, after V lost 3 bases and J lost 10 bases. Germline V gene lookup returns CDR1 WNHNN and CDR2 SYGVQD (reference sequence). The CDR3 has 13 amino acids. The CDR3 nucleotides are TGCGCCAGCAGTGACGGGACAGGGCTGTCAGCTTTCTTT. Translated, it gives CASSDGTGLSAFF.

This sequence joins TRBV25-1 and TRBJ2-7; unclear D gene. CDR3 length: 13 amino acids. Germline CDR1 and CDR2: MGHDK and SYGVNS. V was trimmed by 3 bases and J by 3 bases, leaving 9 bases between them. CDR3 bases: TGTGCCAGCAGTGAGTGGGATGGCTACGAGCAGTACTTC. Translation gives CASSEWDGYEQYF.

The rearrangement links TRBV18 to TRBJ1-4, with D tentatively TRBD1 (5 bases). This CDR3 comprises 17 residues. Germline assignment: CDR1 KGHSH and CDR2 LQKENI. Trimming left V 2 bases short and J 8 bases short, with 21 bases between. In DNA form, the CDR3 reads TGTGCCAGCTCACCATCGGGATTCAGGGACCTTAGGGAAAAACTGTTTTTT. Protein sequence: CASSPSGFRDLREKLFF.

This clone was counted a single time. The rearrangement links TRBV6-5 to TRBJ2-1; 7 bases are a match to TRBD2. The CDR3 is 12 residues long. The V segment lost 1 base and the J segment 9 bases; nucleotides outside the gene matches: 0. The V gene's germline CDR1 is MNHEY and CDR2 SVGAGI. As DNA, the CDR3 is TGTGCCAGCAGTTACTTAGCGGGTGAGCAGTTCTTC. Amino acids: CASSYLAGEQFF.

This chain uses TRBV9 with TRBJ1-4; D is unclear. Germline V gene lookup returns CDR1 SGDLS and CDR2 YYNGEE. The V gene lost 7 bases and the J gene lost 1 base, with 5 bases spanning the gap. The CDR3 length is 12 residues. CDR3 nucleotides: TGTGCCAGCGGGAAAACTAATGAAAAACTGTTTTTT. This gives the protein CASGKTNEKLFF. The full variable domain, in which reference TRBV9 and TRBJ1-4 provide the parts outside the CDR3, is DSGVTQTPKHLITATGQRVTLRCSPRSGDLSVYWYQQSLDQGLQFLIQYYNGEERAKGNILERFSAQQFPDLHSELNLSSLELGDSALYFCASGKTNEKLFFGSGTQLSVL.

CDR3 DNA: TGCGCCAGCAGCCTAGACAGAGGGGGCACTGAAGCTTTCTTT. This gives the protein CASSLDRGGTEAFF. The chain combines TRBV5-1 with TRBJ1-1, with D tentatively TRBD1 (6 bases). V was clipped by 4 bases and J by 4 bases, with 14 bases between them. The germline V gene has CDR1 SGHRS and CDR2 YFSETQ. This CDR3 comprises 14 residues.

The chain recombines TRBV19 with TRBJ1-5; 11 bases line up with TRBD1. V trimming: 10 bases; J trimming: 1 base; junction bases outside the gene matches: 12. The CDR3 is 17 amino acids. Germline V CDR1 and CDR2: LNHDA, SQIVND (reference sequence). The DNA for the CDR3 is TGTGCCACCAATAAAGGACAGGGGGCTTGGAGCAATCAGCCCCAGCATTTT. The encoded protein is CATNKGQGAWSNQPQHF.

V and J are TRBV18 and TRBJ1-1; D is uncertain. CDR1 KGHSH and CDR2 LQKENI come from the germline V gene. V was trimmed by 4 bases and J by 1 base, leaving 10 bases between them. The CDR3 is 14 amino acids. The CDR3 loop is CASSLSTENTEAFF. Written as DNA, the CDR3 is TGTGCCAGCTCACTTAGCACGGAGAACACTGAAGCTTTCTTT.

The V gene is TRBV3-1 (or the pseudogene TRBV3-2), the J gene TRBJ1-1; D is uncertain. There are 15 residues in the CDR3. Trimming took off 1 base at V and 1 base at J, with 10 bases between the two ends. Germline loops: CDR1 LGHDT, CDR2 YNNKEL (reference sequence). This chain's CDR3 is CASSQGLQRNTEAFF. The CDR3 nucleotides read TGTGCCAGCAGCCAAGGGCTGCAGAGGAACACTGAAGCTTTCTTT.

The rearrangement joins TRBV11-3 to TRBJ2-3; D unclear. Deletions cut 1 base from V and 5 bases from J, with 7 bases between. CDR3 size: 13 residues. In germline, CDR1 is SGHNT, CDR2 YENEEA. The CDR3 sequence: CASSLVQGDTQYF. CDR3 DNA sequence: TGTGCCAGCAGCTTAGTTCAAGGAGATACGCAGTATTTT.

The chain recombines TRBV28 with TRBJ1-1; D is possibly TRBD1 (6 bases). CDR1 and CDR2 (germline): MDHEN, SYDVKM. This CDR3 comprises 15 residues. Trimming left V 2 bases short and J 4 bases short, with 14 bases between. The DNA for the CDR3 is TGTGCCAGCAGTTTAATTGGGCAGGGGACCACTGAAGCTTTCTTT. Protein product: CASSLIGQGTTEAFF. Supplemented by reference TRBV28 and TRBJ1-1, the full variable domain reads DVKVTQSSRYLVKRTGEKVFLECVQDMDHENMFWYRQDPGLGLRLIYFSYDVKMKEKGDIPEGYSVSREKKERFSLILESASTNQTSMYLCASSLIGQGTTEAFFGQGTRLTVV.

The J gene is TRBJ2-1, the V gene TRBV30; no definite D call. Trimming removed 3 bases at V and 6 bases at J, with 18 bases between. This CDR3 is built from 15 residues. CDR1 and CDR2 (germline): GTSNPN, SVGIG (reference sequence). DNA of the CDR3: TGTGCCTGGAGACCCTGGTTAGCAGGCGGCAATGAGCAGTTCTTC. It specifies CAWRPWLAGGNEQFF. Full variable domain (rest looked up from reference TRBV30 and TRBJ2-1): SQTIHQWPATLVQPVGSPLSLECTVEGTSNPNLYWYRQAAGRGLQLLFYSVGIGQISSEVPQNLSASRPQDRQFILSSKKLLLSDSGFYLCAWRPWLAGGNEQFFGPGTRLTVL.

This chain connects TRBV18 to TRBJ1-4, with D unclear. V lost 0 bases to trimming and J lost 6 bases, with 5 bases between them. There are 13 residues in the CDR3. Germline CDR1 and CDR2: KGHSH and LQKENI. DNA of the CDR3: TGTGCCAGCTCACCACCGGCGGATGAAAAACTGTTTTTT. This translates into CASSPPADEKLFF.

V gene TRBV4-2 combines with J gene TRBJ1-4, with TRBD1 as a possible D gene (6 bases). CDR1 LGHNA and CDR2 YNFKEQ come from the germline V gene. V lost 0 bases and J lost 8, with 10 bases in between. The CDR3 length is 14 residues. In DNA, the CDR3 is TGTGCCAGCAGCCAAGATATAGGGGGGGAAAAACTGTTTTTT. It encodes CASSQDIGGEKLFF.

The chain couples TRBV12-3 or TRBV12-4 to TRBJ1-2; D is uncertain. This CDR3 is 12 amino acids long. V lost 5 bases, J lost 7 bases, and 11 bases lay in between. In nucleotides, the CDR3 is TGTGCCAGCAGTCCCTTGCTGAGTGGCTACACCTTC. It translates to CASSPLLSGYTF.

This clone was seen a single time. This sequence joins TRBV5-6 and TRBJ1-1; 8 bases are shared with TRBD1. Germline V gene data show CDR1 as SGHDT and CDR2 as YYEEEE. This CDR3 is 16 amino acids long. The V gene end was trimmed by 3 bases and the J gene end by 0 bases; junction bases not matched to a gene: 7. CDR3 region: CASSWGAGGLNTEAFF. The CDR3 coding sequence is TGTGCCAGCAGCTGGGGAGCAGGGGGCTTGAACACTGAAGCTTTCTTT. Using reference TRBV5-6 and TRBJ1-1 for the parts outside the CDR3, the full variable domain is DAGVTQSPTHLIKTRGQQVTLRCSPKSGHDTVSWYQQALGQGPQFIFQYYEEEERQRGNFPDRFSGHQFPNYSSELNVNALLLGDSALYLCASSWGAGGLNTEAFFGQGTRLTVV.

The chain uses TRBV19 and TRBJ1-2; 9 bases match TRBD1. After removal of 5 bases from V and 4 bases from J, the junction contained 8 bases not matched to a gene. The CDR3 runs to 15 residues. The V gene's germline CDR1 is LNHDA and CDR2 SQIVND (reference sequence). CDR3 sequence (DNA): TGTGCCAGTAGTCCCAAGGCGGACAGGGGCTATGGCTACACCTTC. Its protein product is CASSPKADRGYGYTF.

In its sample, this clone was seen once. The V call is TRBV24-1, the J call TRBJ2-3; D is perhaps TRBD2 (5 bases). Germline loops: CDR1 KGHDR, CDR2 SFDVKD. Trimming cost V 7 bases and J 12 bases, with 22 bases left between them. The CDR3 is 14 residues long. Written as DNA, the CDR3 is TGTGCCACCAGGCCAAATCAAGGACTCTCCGCCCAGTATTTT. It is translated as CATRPNQGLSAQYF.

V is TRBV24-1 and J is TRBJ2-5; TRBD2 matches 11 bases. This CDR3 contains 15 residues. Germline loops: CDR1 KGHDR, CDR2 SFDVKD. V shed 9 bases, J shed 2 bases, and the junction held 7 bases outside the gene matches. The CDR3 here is CATSGTSGPQETQYF. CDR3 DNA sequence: TGTGCCACCTCCGGGACTAGCGGACCACAAGAGACCCAGTACTTC.

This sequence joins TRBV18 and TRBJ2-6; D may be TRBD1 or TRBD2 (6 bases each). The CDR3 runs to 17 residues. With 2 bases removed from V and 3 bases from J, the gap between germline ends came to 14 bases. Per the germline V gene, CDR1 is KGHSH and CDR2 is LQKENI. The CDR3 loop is CASSPGLGGRGANVLTF. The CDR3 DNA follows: TGTGCCAGCTCACCAGGCTTAGGGGGGCGTGGGGCCAACGTCCTGACTTTC.

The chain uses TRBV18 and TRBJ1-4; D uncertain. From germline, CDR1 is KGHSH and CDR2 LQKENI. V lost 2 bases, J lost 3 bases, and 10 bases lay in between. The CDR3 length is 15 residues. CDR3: CASSPSGNPNEKLFF. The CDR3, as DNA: TGTGCCAGCTCACCATCCGGGAACCCTAATGAAAAACTGTTTTTT.

CDR3 region: CASSLGTRGGYTF. DNA of the CDR3: TGCGCCAGCAGCCTCGGGACGAGAGGGGGCTACACCTTC. J is TRBJ1-2 and V is TRBV5-1, with D possibly being TRBD1 (5 bases). This CDR3 spans 13 amino acids. The V gene lost 4 bases and the J gene lost 8 bases, with 15 bases spanning the gap. In germline, CDR1 is SGHRS, CDR2 YFSETQ.

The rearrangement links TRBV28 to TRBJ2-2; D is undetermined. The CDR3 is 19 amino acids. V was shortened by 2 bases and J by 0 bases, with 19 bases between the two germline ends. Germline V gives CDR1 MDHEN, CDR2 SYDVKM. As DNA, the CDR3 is TGTGCCAGCAGTTTACGCCCCCTAGAAGGGCCTTCGAACACCGGGGAGCTGTTTTTT. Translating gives CASSLRPLEGPSNTGELFF.

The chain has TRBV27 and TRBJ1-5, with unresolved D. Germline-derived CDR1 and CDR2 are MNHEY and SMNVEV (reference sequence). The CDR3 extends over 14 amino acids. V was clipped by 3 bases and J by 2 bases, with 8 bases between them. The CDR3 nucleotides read TGTGCCAGCAGTTTTGAGGGTGGCAATCAGCCCCAGCATTTT. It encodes CASSFEGGNQPQHF.

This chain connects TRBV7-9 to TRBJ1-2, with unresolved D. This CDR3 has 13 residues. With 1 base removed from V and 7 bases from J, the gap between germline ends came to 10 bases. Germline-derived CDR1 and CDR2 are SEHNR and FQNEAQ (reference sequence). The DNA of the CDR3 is TGTGCCAGCAGCTTAGTGTCAGGTTTTGGCTACACCTTC. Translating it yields CASSLVSGFGYTF.

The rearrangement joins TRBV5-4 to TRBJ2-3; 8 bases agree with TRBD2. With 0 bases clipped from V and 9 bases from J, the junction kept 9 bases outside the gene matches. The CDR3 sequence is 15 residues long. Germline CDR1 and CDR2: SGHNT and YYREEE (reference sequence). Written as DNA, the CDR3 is TGTGCCAGCAGCTTGGCTTGCGGGGGGAAACGAACGCAGTATTTT. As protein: CASSLACGGKRTQYF. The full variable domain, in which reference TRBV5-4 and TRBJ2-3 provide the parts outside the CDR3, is ETGVTQSPTHLIKTRGQQVTLRCSSQSGHNTVSWYQQALGQGPQFIFQYYREEENGRGNFPPRFSGLQFPNYSSELNVNALELDDSALYLCASSLACGGKRTQYFGPGTRLTVL.

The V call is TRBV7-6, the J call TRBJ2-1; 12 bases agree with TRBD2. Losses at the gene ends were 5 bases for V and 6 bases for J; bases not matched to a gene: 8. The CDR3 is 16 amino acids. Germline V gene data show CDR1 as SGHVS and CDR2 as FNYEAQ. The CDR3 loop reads CASSRTSGVVGNEQFF. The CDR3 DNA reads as TGTGCCAGCAGCCGGACTAGCGGGGTCGTGGGCAATGAGCAGTTCTTC. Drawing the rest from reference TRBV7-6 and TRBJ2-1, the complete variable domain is GAGVSQSPRYKVTKRGQDVALRCDPISGHVSLYWYRQALGQGPEFLTYFNYEAQQDKSGLPNDRFSAERPEGSISTLTIQRTEQRDSAMYRCASSRTSGVVGNEQFFGPGTRLTVL.

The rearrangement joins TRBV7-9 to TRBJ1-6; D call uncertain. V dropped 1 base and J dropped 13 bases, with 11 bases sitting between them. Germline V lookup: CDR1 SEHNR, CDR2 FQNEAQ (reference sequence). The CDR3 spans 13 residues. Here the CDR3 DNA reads TGTGCCAGCAGCTTAGAGTTGAGGCGGCCCCTCCACTTT. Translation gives CASSLELRRPLHF.